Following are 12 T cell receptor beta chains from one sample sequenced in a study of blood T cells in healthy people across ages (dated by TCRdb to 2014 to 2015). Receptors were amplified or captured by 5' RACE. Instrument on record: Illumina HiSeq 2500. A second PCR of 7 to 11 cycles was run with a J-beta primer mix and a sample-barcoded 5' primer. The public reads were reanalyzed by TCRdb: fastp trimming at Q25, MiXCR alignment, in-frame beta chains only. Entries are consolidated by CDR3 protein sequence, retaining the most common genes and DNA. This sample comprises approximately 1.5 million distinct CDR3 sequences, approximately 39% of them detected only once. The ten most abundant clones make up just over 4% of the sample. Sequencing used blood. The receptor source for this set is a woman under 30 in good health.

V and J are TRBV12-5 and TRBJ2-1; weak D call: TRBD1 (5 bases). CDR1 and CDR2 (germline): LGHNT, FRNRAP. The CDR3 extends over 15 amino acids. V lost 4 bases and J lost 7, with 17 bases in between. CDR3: CASGSPPQGWNEQFF. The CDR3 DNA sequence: TGTGCTAGTGGTTCACCTCCGCAGGGTTGGAATGAGCAGTTCTTC.

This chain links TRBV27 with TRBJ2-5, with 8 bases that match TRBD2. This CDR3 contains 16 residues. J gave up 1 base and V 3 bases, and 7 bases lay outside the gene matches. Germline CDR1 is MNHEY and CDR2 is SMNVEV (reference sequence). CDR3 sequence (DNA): TGTGCCAGCAGTTTCAGAGCGGGAGTGGGCCAAGAGACCCAGTACTTC. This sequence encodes CASSFRAGVGQETQYF.

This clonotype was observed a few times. The CDR3 DNA is TGCAGCGTTGATCCAGAAGCGGGCGAGACCCAGTACTTC. It encodes CSVDPEAGETQYF. V gene TRBV29-1 combines with J gene TRBJ2-5, with a possible D match to TRBD2 (6 bases). The V gene's germline CDR1 is SQVTM and CDR2 ANQGSEA. The CDR3 has 13 amino acids. V lost 3 bases and J lost 5, with 13 bases in between.

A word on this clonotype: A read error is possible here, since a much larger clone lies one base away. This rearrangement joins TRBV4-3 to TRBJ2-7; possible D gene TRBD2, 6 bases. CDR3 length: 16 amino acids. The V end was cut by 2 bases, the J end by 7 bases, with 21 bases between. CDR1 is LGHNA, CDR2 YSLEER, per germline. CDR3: CASSQISAGSLNEQYF. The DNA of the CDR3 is TGCGCCAGCAGCCAAATATCGGCGGGATCTCTCAATGAGCAGTACTTC.

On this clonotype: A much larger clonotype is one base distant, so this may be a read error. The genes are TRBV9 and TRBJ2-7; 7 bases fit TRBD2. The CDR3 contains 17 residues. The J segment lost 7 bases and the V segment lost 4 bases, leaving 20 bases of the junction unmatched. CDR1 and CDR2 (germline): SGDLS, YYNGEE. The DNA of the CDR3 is TGTGCCAGCAGCCTGAGATCCTCGGGACTACTCTACAATGAGCAGTACTTC. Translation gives CASSLRSSGLLYNEQYF.

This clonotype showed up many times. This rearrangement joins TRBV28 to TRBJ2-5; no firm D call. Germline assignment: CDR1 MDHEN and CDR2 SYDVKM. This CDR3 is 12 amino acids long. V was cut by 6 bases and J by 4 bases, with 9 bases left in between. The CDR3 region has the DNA TGTGCCAGCAGCTATAGGAGAGAGACCCAGTACTTC. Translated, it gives CASSYRRETQYF.

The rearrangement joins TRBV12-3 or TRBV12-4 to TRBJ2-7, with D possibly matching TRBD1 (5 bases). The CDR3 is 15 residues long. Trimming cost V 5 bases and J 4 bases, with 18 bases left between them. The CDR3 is CASSGRVEALYEQYF. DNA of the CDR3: TGTGCCAGCAGTGGCAGGGTCGAAGCGCTTTACGAGCAGTACTTC.

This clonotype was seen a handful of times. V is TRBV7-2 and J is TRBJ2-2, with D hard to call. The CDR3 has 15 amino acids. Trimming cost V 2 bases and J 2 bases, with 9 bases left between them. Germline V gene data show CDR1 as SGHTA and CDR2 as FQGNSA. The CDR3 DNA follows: TGTGCCAGCAGCTTAACTGTGTATAACACCGGGGAGCTGTTTTTT. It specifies CASSLTVYNTGELFF.

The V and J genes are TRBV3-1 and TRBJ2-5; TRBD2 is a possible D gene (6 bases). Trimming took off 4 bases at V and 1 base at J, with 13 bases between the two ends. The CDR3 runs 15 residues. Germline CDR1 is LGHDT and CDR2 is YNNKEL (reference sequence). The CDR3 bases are TGTGCCAGCAGCCCGGGAGTCGCTAGCCAAGAGACCCAGTACTTC. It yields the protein CASSPGVASQETQYF.

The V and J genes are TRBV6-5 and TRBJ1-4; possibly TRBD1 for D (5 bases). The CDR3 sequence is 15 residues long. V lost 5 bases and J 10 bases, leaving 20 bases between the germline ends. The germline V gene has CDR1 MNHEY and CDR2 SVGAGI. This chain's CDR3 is CASSTEAGLGGKLFF. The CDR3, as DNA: TGTGCCAGCAGTACAGAGGCAGGGCTTGGCGGAAAACTGTTTTTT.

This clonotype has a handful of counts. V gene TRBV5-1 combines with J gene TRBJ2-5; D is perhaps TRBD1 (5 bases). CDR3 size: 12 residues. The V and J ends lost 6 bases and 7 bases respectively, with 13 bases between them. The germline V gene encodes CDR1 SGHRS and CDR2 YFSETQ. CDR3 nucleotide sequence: TGCGCCAGCAAAGAACAGGAGATGACCCAGTACTTC. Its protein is CASKEQEMTQYF.

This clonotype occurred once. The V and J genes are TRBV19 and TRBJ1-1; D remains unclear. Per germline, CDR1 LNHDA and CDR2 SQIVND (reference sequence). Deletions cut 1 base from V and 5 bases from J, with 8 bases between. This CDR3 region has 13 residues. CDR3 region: CASSIGEGTEAFF. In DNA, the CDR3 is TGTGCCAGTAGTATAGGGGAAGGAACTGAAGCTTTCTTT.